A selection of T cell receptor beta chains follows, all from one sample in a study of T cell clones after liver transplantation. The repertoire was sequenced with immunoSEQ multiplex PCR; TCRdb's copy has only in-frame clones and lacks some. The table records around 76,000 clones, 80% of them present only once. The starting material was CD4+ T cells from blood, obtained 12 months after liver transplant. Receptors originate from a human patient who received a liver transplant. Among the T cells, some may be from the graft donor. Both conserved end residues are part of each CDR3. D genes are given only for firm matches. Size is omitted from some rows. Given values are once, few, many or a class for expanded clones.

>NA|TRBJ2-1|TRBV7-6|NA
CASSLVGVYNEQFF
TGTGCCAGCAGCTTAGTGGGGGTCTACAATGAGCAGTTCTTC
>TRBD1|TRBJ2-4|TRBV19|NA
CASSMEGQGQNIQYF
TGTGCCAGTAGTATGGAGGGACAGGGGCAAAACATTCAGTACTTC
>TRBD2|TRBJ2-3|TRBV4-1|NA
CASSQGLALQGDTQYF
TGCGCCAGCAGCCAAGGACTAGCCCTGCAGGGAGATACGCAGTATTTT
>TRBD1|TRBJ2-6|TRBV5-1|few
CASSSRGQNSGANVLTF
TGCGCCAGCAGCTCCCGGGGACAGAACTCTGGGGCCAACGTCCTGACTTTC
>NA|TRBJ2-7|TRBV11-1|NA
CASSFGLNYEQYF
TGTGCCAGCAGCTTTGGACTTAACTACGAGCAGTACTTC
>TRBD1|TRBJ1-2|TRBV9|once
CASSWTGNIGGYTF
TGTGCCAGCAGTTGGACAGGGAATATTGGTGGCTACACCTTC
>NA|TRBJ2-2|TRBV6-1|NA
CASSDTRLPPGELFF
TGTGCCAGCAGTGACACAAGACTCCCCCCCGGGGAGCTGTTTTTT
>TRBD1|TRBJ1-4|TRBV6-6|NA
CASRETGVSNEKLFF
TGTGCCAGCAGGGAAACAGGGGTCTCGAATGAAAAACTGTTTTTT
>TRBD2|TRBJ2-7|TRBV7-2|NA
CASSLIAGSPNEQYF
TGTGCCAGCAGCCTAATAGCGGGATCTCCTAACGAGCAGTACTTC
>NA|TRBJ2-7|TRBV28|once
CASSLDSSYEQYF
TGTGCCAGCAGTTTAGACAGCTCCTACGAGCAGTACTTC
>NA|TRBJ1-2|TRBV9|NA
CASSVGNYGYTF
TGTGCCAGCAGCGTAGGGAACTATGGCTACACCTTC
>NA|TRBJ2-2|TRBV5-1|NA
CASSPKVGGDTGELFF
TGCGCCAGCAGCCCGAAGGTGGGGGGCGACACCGGGGAGCTGTTTTTT
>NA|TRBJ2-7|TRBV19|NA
CASSIQKGSIHEQYF
TGTGCCAGTAGTATTCAAAAGGGATCAATCCACGAGCAGTACTTC
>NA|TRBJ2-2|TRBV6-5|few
CASSYEGVGTGELFF
TGTGCCAGCAGTTACGAAGGGGTAGGCACCGGGGAGCTGTTTTTT
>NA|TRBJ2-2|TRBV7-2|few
CASSLLRGGELFF
TGTGCCAGCAGCTTACTGCGGGGCGGGGAGCTGTTTTTT
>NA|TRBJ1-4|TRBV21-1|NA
CASSTEITGPANEKLFF
TGTGCCAGCAGCACCGAGATCACGGGGCCGGCTAATGAAAAACTGTTTTTT
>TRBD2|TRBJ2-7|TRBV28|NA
CASFSLGLAGGEQYF
TGTGCCAGCTTTTCCCTGGGACTAGCGGGAGGCGAGCAGTACTTC
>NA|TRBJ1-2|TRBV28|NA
CASSSQTPAGGYTF
TGTGCCAGCAGTTCCCAAACCCCCGCGGGCGGCTACACCTTC
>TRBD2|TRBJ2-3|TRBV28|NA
CASTTIAGGRADTQYF
TGTGCCAGCACCACGATAGCGGGAGGAAGGGCAGATACGCAGTATTTT
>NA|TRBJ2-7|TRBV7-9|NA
CASSSGRFHEQYF
TGTGCCAGCAGCTCCGGACGGTTCCACGAGCAGTACTTC
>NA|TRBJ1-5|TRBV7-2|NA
CASSALTRGTQPQHF
TGTGCCAGCAGCGCCCTAACGCGGGGCACTCAGCCCCAGCATTTT
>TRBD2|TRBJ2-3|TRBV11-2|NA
CASSLPRLARSTDTQYF
TGTGCCAGCAGCTTACCCAGACTAGCGAGAAGCACAGATACGCAGTATTTT
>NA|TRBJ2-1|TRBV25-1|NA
CASSKRLSSYNEQFF
TGTGCCAGCAGTAAGCGGTTGAGCTCCTACAATGAGCAGTTCTTC
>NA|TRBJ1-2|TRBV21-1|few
CASSCRPTFNYGYTF
TGTGCCAGCAGCTGTAGGCCAACGTTTAACTATGGCTACACCTTC
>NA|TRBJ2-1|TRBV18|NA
CASSPQAGDSYNEQFF
TGTGCCAGCTCACCACAAGCGGGTGACTCCTACAATGAGCAGTTCTTC
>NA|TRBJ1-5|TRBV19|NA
CASSARNQPQHF
TGTGCCAGTAGCGCGAGGAATCAGCCCCAGCATTTT
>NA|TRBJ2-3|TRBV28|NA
CASSYRYTQYF
TGTGCCAGCAGTTACCGGTATACGCAGTATTTT
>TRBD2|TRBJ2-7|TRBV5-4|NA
CASSRTSGSKYEQYF
TGTGCCAGCAGCCGCACTAGCGGGAGTAAATACGAGCAGTACTTC
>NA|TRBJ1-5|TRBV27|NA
CASSSRWPRDSNQPQHF
TGTGCCAGCAGTTCCCGATGGCCCCGCGACAGCAATCAGCCCCAGCATTTT
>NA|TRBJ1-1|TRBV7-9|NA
CASSLAAPLAEAFF
TGTGCCAGCAGCTTGGCTGCCCCCTTAGCTGAAGCTTTCTTT
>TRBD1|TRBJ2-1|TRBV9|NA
CASSAGQGAAGEQFF
TGTGCCAGCAGCGCCGGACAGGGGGCAGCGGGTGAGCAGTTCTTC
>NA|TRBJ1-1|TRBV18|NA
CASSPEMNTEAFF
TGTGCCAGCTCACCTGAGATGAACACTGAAGCTTTCTTT
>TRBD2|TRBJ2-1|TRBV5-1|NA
CASRPVGIAGAAGEQFF
TGCGCCAGCCGCCCCGTAGGGATAGCGGGAGCGGCAGGTGAGCAGTTCTTC
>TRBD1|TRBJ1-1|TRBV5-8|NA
CASSWGQNYTEAFF
TGTGCCAGCAGCTGGGGACAGAACTATACTGAAGCTTTCTTT
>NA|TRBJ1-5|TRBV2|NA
CASSERAGNHPQHF
TGTGCCAGCAGTGAACGGGCAGGGAATCATCCCCAGCATTTT
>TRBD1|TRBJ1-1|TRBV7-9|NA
CASSLVGDSEAFF
TGTGCCAGCAGCTTAGTAGGGGACAGTGAAGCTTTCTTT
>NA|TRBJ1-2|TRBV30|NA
CAWSVPRRTNYGYTF
TGTGCCTGGAGTGTACCGAGGAGGACAAACTATGGCTACACCTTC
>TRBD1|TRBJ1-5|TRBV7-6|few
CASSLRQGMNQPQHF
TGTGCCAGCAGCTTACGACAGGGGATGAATCAGCCCCAGCATTTT
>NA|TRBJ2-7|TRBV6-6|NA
CASTSGTIFVYEQYF
TGTGCCAGCACCTCCGGGACAATTTTTGTTTACGAGCAGTACTTC
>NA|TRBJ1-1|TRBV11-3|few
CASSVQRNTEAFF
TGTGCCAGCAGCGTACAGAGAAACACTGAAGCTTTCTTT
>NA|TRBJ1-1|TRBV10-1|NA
CASSEGRGRLNTEAFF
TGCGCCAGCAGTGAGGGCCGGGGGCGGTTGAACACTGAAGCTTTCTTT
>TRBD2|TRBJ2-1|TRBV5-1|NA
CASSRTSGRAGNEQFF
TGCGCCAGCAGCCGGACTAGCGGGAGGGCTGGCAATGAGCAGTTCTTC
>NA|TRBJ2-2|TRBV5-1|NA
CASSLVQGANTGELFF
TGCGCCAGCAGCTTGGTTCAGGGTGCGAACACCGGGGAGCTGTTTTTT
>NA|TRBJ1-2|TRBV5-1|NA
CASSLASGLNYGYTF
TGCGCCAGCAGCTTGGCCTCGGGACTCAACTATGGCTACACCTTC
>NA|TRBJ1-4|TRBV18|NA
CASSSTRGTNEKLFF
TGTGCCAGCTCATCTACGCGGGGCACTAATGAAAAACTGTTTTTT
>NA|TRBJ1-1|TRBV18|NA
CASSPGSVEAFF
TGTGCCAGCTCACCAGGGTCTGTTGAAGCTTTCTTT
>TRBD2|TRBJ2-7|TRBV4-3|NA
CASSQDFRGSGKNEQYF
TGCGCCAGCAGCCAAGATTTTAGGGGTAGCGGGAAGAACGAGCAGTACTTC
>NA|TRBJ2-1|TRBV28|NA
CASSLRYNEQFF
TGTGCCAGCAGTCTCCGTTACAATGAGCAGTTCTTC
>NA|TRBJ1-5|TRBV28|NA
CASSTTRWQPQHF
TGTGCCAGCAGCACCACTCGTTGGCAGCCCCAGCATTTT
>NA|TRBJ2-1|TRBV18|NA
CASSPGVREQFF
TGTGCCAGCTCACCAGGGGTTCGGGAGCAGTTCTTC
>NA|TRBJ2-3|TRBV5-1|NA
CASSLDVDTQYF
TGCGCCAGCAGCTTGGACGTAGATACGCAGTATTTT
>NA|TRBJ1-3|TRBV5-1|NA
CASSIAIRSSGNTIYF
TGCGCCAGCAGCATAGCGATCCGTTCATCTGGAAACACCATATATTTT
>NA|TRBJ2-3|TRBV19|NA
CASSLGKSSTDTQYF
TGTGCCAGTAGTCTCGGGAAATCTAGCACAGATACGCAGTATTTT
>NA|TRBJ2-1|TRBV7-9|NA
CSSSPVGLGRVRYNNEQFF
TGTTCCAGCAGCCCTGTGGGGTTGGGGCGAGTGCGGTACAATAATGAGCAGTTCTTC
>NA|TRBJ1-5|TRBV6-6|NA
CASSPRGTDNQPQHF
TGTGCCAGCAGCCCCCGAGGGACGGACAATCAGCCCCAGCATTTT